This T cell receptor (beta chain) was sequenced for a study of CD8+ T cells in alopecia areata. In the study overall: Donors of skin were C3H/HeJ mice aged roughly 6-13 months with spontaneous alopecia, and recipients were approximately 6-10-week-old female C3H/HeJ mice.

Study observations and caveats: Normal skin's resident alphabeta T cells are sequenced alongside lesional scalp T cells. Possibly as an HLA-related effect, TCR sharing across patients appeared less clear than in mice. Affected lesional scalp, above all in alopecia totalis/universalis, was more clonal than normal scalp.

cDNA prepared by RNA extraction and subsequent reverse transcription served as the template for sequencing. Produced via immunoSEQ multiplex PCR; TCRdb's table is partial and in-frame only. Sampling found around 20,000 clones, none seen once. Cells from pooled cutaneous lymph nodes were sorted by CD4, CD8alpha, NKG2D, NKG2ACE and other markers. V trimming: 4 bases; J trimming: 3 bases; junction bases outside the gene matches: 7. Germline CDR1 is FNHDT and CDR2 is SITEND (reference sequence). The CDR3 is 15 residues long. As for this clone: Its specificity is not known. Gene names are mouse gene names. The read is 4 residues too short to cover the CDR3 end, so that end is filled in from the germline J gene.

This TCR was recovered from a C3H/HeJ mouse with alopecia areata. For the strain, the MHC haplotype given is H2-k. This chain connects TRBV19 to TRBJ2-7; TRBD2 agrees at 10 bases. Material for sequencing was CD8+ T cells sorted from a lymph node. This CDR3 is CASSAPDWGFYEQYF. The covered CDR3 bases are TGTGCCAGCAGTGCTCCGGACTGGGGGTTCTAT.